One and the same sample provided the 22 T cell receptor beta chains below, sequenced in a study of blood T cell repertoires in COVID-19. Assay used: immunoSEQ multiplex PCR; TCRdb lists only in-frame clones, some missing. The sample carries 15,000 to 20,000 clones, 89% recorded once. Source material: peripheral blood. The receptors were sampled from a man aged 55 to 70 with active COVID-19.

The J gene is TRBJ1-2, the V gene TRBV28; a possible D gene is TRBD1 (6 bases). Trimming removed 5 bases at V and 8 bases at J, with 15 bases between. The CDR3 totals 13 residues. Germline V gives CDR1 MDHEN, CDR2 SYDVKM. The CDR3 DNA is TGTGCCAGCAGTGGCCGTAGGGGGAACGGCTACACCTTC. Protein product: CASSGRRGNGYTF.

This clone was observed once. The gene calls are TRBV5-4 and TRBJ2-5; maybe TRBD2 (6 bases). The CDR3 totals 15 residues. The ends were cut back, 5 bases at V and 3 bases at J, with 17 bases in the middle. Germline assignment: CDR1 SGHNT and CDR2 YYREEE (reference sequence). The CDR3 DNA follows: TGTGCCAGCAGTTTTCCCCGCGGAGGGGAAGAGACCCAGTACTTC. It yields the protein CASSFPRGGEETQYF.

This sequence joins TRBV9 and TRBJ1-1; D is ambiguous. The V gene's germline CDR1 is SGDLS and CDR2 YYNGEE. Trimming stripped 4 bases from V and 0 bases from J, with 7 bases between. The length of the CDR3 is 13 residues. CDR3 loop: CASSTGMNTEAFF. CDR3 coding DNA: TGTGCCAGCAGCACCGGGATGAACACTGAAGCTTTCTTT.

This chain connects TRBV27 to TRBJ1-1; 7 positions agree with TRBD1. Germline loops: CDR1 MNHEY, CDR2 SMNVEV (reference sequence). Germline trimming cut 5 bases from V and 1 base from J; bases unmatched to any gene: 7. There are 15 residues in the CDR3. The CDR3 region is CASSQQGSGNTEAFF. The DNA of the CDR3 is TGTGCCAGCAGTCAACAGGGGTCGGGGAACACTGAAGCTTTCTTT.

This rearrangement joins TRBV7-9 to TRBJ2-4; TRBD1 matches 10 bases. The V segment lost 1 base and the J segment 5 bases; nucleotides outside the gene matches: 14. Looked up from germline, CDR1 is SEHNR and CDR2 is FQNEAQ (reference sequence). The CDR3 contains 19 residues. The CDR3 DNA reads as TGTGCCAGCAGCTTAGGAACCTCTCCGCGAGGGACAGGGGAAAACATTCAGTACTTC. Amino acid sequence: CASSLGTSPRGTGENIQYF.

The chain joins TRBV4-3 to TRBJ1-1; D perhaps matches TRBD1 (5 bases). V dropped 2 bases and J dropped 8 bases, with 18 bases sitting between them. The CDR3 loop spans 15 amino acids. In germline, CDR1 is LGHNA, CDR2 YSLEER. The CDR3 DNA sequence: TGCGCCAGCAGCCAAAATCCAGGGTTATTATTCGAAGCTTTCTTT. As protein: CASSQNPGLLFEAFF.

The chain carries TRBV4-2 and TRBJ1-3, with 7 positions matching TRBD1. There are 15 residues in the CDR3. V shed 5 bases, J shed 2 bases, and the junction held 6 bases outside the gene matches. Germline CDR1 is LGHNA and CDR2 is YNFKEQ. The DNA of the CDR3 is TGTGCCAGCAGCAGACAGGGTGGCCCTGGAAACACCATATATTTT. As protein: CASSRQGGPGNTIYF.

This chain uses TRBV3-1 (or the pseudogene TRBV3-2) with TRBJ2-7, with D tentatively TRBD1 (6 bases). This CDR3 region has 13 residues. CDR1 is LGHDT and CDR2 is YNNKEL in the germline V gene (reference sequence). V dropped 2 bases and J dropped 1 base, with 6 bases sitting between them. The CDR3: CASSQQGSYEQYF. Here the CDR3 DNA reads TGTGCCAGCAGCCAACAGGGGTCCTACGAGCAGTACTTC.

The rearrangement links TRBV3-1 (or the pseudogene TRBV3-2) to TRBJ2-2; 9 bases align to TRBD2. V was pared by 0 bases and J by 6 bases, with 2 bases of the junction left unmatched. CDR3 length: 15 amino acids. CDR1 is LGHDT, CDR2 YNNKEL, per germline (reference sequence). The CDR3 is CASSQEERGAGELFF. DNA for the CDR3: TGTGCCAGCAGCCAAGAAGAGCGGGGGGCCGGGGAGCTGTTTTTT.

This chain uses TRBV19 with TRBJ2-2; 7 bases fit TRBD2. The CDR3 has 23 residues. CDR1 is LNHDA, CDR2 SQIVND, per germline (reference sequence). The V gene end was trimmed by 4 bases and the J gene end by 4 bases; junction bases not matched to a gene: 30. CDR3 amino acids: CASSTTSGRRSEWREMVTGELFF. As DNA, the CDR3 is TGTGCCAGTAGTACCACCTCCGGACGGCGTAGTGAGTGGCGGGAGATGGTCACCGGGGAGCTGTTTTTT.

The CDR3 DNA follows: TGTGCCAGCAGCGCCGACAGGGGCCCCAATCAGCCCCAGCATTTT. Translating gives CASSADRGPNQPQHF. This rearrangement joins TRBV11-2 to TRBJ1-5, with 8 bases aligning to TRBD1. The germline CDR1 and CDR2 sequences are SGHAT and FQNNGV. The ends lost 5 bases at V and 3 bases at J; junction bases unmatched: 6. The CDR3 is 15 amino acids.

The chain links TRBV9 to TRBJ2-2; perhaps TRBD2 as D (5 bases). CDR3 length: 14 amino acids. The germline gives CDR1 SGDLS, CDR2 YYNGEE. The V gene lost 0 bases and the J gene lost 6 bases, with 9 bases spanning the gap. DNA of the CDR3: TGTGCCAGCAGCGTAGAAACTAGGTCCGGGGAGCTGTTTTTT. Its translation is CASSVETRSGELFF.

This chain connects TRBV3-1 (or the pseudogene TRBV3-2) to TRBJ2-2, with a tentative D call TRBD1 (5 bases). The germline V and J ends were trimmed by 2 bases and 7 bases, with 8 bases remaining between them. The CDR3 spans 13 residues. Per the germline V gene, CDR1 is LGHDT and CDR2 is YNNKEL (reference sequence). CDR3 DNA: TGTGCCAGCAGCCAACAGGGTCACGGGGAGCTGTTTTTT. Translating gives CASSQQGHGELFF.

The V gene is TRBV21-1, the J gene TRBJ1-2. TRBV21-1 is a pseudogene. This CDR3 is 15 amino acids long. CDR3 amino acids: CASSKADGANYGYTF. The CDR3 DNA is TGTGCCAGCAGCAAAGCTGATGGAGCTAACTATGGCTACACCTTC.

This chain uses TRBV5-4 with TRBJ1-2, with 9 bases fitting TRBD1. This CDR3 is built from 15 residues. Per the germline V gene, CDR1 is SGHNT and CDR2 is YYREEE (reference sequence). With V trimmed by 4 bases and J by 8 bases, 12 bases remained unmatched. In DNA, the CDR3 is TGTGCCAGCAGCGTAACCGGGACAGGGAGACGAGGCTACACCTTC. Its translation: CASSVTGTGRRGYTF.

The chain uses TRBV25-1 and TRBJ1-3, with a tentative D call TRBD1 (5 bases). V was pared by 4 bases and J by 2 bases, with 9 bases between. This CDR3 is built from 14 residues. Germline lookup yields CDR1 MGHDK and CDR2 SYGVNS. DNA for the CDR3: TGTGCCAGCAGTGTCTCGGGGGCTGGAAACACCATATATTTT. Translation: CASSVSGAGNTIYF.

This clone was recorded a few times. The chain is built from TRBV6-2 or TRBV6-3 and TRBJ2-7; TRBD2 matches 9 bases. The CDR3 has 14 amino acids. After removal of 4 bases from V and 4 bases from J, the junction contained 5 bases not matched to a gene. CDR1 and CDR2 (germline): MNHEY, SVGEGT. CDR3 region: CASSSSGGIYEQYF. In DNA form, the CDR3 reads TGTGCCAGCAGTTCCAGCGGGGGGATTTACGAGCAGTACTTC.

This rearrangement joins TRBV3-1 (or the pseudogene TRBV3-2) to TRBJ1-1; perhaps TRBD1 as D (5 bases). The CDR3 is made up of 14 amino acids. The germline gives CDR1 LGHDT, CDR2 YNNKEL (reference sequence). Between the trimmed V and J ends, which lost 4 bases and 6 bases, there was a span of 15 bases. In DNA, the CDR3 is TGTGCCAGCAGCCGGGGGACTGGATCATCTGAAGCTTTCTTT. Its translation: CASSRGTGSSEAFF.

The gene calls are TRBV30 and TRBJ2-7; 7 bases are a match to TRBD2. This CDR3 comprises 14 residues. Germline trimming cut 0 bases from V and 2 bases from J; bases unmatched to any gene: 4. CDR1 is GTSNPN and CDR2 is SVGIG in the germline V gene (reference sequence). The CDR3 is CAWSVGGEPYEQYF. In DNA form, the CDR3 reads TGTGCCTGGAGTGTGGGAGGGGAGCCCTACGAGCAGTACTTC.

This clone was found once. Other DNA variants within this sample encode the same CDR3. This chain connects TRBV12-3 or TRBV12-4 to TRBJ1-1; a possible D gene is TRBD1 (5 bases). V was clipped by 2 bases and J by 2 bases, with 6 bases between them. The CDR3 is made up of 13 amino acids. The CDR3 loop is CASSLQGNTEAFF. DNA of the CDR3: TGTGCCAGCAGTTTACAGGGAAACACTGAAGCTTTCTTT.

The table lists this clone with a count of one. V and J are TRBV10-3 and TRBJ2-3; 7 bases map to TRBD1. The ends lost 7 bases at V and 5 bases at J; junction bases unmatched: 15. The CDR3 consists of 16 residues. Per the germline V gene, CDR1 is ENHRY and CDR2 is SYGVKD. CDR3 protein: CAITRLIRGPRDTQYF. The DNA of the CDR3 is TGTGCCATCACCCGATTGATAAGGGGGCCCCGAGATACGCAGTATTTT.

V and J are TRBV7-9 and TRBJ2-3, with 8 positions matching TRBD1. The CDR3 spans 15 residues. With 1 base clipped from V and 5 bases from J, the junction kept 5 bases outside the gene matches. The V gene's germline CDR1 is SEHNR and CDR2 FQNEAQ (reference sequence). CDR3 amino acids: CASSLGDRIEDTQYF. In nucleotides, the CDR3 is TGTGCCAGCAGCTTAGGGGACAGGATCGAAGATACGCAGTATTTT.